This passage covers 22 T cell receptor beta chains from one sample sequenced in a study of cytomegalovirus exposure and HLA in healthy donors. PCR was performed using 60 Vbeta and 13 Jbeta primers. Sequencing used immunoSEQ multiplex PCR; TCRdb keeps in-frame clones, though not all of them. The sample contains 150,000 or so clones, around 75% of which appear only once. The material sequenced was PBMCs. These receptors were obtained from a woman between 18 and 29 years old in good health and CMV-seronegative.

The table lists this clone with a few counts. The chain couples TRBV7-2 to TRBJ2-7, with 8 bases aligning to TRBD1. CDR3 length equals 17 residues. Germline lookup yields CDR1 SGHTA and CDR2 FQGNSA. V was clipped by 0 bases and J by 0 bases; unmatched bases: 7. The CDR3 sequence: CASSLAAGQDRSYEQYV. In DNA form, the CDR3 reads TGTGCCAGCAGCTTAGCGGCGGGACAGGACCGCTCCTACGAGCAGTACGTC.

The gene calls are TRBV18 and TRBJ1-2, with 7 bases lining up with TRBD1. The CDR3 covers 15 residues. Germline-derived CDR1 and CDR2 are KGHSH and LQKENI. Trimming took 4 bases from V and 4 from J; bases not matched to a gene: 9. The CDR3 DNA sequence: TGTGCCAGCTCACACCGGGACAGCCGACCCTATGGCTACACCTTC. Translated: CASSHRDSRPYGYTF.

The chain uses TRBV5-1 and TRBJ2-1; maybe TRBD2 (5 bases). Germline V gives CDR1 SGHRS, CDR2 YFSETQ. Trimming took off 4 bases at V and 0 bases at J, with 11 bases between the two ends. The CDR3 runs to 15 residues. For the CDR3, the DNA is TGCGCCAGCAGCCCAGAAGGGAGCTCCTACAATGAGCAGTTCTTC. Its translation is CASSPEGSSYNEQFF.

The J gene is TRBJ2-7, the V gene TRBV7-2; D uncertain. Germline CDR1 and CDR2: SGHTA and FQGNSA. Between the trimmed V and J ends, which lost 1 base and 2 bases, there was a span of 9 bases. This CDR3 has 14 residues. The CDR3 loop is CASSLGQVTYEQYF. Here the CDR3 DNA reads TGTGCCAGCAGCTTAGGGCAGGTCACCTACGAGCAGTACTTC.

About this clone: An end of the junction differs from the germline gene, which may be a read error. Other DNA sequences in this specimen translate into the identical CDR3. CDR3 sequence reads: CASSYRQGGFYGYTF. CDR3 coding DNA: TGTGCCAGTAGCTACCGACAGGGCGGTTTCTATGGCTACACCTTC. J is TRBJ1-2 and V is TRBV7-2; TRBD1 agrees at 7 bases. Germline lookup yields CDR1 SGHTA and CDR2 FQGNSA. CDR3 length: 15 residues. Using reference TRBV7-2 and TRBJ1-2 for the parts outside the CDR3, the full variable domain is GAGVSQSPSNKVTEKGKDVELRCDPISGHTALYWYRQSLGQGLEFLIYFQGNSAPDKSGLPSDRFSAERTGGSVSTLTIQRTQQEDSAVYLCASSYRQGGFYGYTFGSGTRLTVV.

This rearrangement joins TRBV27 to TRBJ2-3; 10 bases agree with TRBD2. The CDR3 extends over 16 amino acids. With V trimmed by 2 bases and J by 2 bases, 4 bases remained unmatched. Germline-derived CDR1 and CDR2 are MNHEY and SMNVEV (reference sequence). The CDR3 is CASSLQRGGITDTQYF. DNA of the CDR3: TGTGCCAGCAGTTTACAGCGGGGGGGAATCACAGATACGCAGTATTTT.

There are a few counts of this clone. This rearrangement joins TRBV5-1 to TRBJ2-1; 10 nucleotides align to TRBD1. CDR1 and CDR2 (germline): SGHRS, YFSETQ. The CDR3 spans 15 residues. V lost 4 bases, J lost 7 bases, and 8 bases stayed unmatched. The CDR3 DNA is TGCGCCAGCAGCCCGGGACAGGGGATGTGGAATGAGCAGTTCTTC. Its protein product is CASSPGQGMWNEQFF.

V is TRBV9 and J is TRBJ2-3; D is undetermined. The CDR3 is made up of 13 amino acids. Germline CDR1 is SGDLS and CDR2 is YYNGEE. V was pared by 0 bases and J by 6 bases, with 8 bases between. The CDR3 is CASSVVSRDTQYF. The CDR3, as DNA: TGTGCCAGCAGCGTAGTCTCGCGGGATACGCAGTATTTT.

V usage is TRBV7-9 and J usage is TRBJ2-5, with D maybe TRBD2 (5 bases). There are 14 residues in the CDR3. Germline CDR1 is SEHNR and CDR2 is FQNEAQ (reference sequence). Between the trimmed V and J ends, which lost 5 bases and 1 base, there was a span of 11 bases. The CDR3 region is CASSHQGSQETQYF. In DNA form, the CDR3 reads TGTGCCAGCAGCCATCAAGGGAGCCAAGAGACCCAGTACTTC.

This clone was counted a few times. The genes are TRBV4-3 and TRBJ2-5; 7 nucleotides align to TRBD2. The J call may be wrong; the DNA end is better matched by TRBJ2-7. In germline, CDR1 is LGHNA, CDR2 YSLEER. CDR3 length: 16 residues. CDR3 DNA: TGCGCCAGCAGCCAAGTTCACGGACTAGACCTTAACGAGCAGTACTTC. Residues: CASSQVHGLDLNEQYF.

The CDR3 loop is CASSQGSRRSWGGNEQFF. CDR3 in DNA: TGCGCCAGCAGCCAAGGGTCCCGGCGGTCCTGGGGGGGGAATGAGCAGTTCTTC. The chain recombines TRBV4-3 with TRBJ2-1, with 7 bases fitting TRBD2. In germline, CDR1 is LGHNA, CDR2 YSLEER. J was trimmed by 7 bases and V by 1 base; bases with no gene match: 16. The CDR3 consists of 18 residues.

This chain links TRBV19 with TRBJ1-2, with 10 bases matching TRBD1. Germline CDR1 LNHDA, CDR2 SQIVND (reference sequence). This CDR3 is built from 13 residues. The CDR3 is CVSGDRGDGGYTF. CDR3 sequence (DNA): TGTGTCTCGGGGGACAGGGGTGATGGTGGCTACACCTTC.

In nucleotides, the CDR3 is TGTGCCAGCAGTTACTCGGGACTAGTTTTCTTC. It translates to CASSYSGLVFF. This chain joins TRBV6-6 and TRBJ2-1; 8 bases fit TRBD2. Germline lookup yields CDR1 MNHNY and CDR2 SVGAGI (reference sequence). V shed 0 bases and J 16 bases; nucleotides not matched to a gene: 2. The CDR3 spans 11 residues.

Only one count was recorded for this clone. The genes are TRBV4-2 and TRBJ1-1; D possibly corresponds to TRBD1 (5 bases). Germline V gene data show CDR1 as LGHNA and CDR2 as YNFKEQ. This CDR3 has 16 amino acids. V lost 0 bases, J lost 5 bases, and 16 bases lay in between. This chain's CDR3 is CASSQDPRGGATEAFF. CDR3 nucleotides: TGTGCCAGCAGCCAAGATCCGCGGGGGGGAGCGACTGAAGCTTTCTTT.

In nucleotides, the CDR3 is TGCGCCAGCAGCCAAGATAGCGGGAACTCCTACAATGAGCAGTTCTTC. Residues: CASSQDSGNSYNEQFF. The gene calls are TRBV4-1 and TRBJ2-1, with TRBD2 matching 8 bases. CDR3 length: 16 amino acids. After removal of 0 bases from V and 0 bases from J, the junction contained 1 base not matched to a gene. Per germline, CDR1 MGHRA and CDR2 YSYEKL.

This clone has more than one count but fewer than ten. The CDR3 loop reads CASPLVGTGDSPLHF. The CDR3 nucleotides are TGTGCCAGCCCCCTTGTTGGGACAGGGGATTCACCCCTCCACTTT. This chain uses TRBV27 with TRBJ1-6; 10 nucleotides line up with TRBD1. J gave up 8 bases and V 8 bases, and 9 bases lay outside the gene matches. Germline V lookup: CDR1 MNHEY, CDR2 SMNVEV (reference sequence). The CDR3 totals 15 residues.

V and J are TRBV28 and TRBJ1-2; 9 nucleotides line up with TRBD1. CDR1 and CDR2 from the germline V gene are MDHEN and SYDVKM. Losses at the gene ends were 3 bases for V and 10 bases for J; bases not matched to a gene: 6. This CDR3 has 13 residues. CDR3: CASSLRGQGVYTF. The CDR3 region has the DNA TGTGCCAGCAGTTTGAGGGGACAGGGCGTCTACACCTTC.

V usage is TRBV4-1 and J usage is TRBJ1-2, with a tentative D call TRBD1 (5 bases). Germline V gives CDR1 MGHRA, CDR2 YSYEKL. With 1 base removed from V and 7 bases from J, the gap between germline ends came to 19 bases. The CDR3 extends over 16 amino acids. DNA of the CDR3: TGCGCCAGCAGCCAAGCCCCGCAGGGCCAGAGGTCTGGCTACACCTTC. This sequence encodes CASSQAPQGQRSGYTF.

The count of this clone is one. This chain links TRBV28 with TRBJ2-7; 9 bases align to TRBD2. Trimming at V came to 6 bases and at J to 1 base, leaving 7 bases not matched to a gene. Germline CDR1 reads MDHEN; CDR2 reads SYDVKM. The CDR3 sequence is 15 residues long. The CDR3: CASRDSGGPSYEQYF. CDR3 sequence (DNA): TGTGCCAGCAGAGATAGCGGGGGCCCATCCTACGAGCAGTACTTC.

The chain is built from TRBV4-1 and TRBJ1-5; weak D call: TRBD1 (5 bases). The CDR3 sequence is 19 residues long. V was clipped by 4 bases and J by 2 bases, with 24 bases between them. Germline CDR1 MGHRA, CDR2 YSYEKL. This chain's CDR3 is CASSPRGLESVWGNQPQHF. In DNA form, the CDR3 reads TGCGCCAGCAGCCCTCGGGGACTTGAAAGCGTCTGGGGCAATCAGCCCCAGCATTTT.

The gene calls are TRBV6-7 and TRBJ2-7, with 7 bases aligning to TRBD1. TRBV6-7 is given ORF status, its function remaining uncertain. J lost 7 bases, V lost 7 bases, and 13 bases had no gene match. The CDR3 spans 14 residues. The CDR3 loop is CASIEPGQNEEQYV. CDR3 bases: TGTGCCAGCATCGAACCGGGACAGAATGAGGAGCAGTACGTC.

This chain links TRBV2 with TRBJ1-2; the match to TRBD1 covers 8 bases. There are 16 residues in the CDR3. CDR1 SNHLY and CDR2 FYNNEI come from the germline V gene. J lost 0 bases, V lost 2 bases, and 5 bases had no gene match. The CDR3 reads CASSERVDRANYGYTF. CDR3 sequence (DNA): TGTGCCAGCAGTGAAAGAGTGGACAGGGCTAACTATGGCTACACCTTC. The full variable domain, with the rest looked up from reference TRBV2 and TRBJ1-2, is EPEVTQTPSHQVTQMGQEVILRCVPISNHLYFYWYRQILGQKVEFLVSFYNNEISEKSEIFDDQFSVERPDGSNFTLKIRSTKLEDSAMYFCASSERVDRANYGYTFGSGTRLTVV.